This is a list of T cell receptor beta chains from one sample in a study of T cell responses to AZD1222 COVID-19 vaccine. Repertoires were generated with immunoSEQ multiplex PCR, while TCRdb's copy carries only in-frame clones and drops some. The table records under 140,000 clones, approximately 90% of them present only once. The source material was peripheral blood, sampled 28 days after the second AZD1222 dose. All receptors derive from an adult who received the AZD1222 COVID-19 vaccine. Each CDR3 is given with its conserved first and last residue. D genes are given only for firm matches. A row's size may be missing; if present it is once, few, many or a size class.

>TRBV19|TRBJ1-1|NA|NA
CASSITGGSGTEAFF
TGTGCCAGTAGTATAACTGGGGGTAGTGGCACTGAAGCTTTCTTT
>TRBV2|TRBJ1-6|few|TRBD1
CASNEQGAYNSPLHF
TGTGCCAGCAACGAACAGGGGGCGTATAATTCACCCCTCCACTTT
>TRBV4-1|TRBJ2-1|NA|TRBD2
CASSQVRGGRDYNEQFF
TGCGCCAGCAGCCAAGTCCGGGGCGGGAGGGACTACAATGAGCAGTTCTTC
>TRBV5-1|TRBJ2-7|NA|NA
CASSLGSNLYEQYF
TGCGCCAGCAGCTTGGGTAGCAACCTCTACGAGCAGTACTTC
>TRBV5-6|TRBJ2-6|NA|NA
CASSLDTYSGANVLTF
TGTGCCAGCAGCTTAGACACTTACTCTGGGGCCAACGTCCTGACTTTC
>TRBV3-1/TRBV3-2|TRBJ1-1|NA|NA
CASSQDRPNTEAFF
TGTGCCAGCAGCCAAGACCGACCGAACACTGAAGCTTTCTTT
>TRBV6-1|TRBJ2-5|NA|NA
CASSEERGGETQYF
TGTGCCAGCAGTGAAGAGAGGGGGGGAGAGACCCAGTACTTC
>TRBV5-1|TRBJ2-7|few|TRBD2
CASSPSGGFSYEQYF
TGCGCCAGCAGCCCGTCGGGGGGTTTCTCCTACGAGCAGTACTTC
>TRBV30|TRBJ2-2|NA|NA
CAWSVGPNTGELFF
TGTGCCTGGAGTGTAGGCCCTAACACCGGGGAGCTGTTTTTT
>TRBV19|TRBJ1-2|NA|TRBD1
CASSILPGTVLYGYTF
TGTGCCAGTAGTATCCTCCCGGGGACAGTCCTCTATGGCTACACCTTC
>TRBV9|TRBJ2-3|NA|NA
CASSALRAPDTQYF
TGTGCCAGCAGCGCCTTAAGAGCCCCAGATACGCAGTATTTT
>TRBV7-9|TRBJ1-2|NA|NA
CASSLGREGSYTF
TGTGCCAGCAGCTTAGGTCGTGAGGGGAGTTACACCTTC
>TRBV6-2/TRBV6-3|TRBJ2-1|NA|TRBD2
CASSYGGERFF
TGTGCCAGCAGTTACGGGGGGGAGAGGTTCTTC
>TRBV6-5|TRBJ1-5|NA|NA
CASSYSYSRDQPQHF
TGTGCCAGCAGTTACTCGTATTCTCGGGATCAGCCCCAGCATTTT
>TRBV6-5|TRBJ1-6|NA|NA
CASSYSNRASPLHF
TGTGCCAGCAGTTACTCTAACAGGGCCTCACCCCTCCACTTT
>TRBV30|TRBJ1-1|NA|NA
CAWSVLQSAFF
TGTGCCTGGAGTGTACTTCAATCCGCTTTCTTT
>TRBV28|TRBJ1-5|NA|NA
CASSSSDQPQHF
TGTGCCAGCAGTTCCTCGGATCAGCCCCAGCATTTT
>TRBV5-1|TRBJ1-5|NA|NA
CASSLGRPEEPQHF
TGCGCCAGCAGCTTGGGCAGGCCGGAGGAGCCCCAGCATTTT
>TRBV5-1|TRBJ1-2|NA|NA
CASSSVGYSYGYTF
TGCGCCAGCAGCTCCGTGGGGTATTCCTATGGCTACACCTTC
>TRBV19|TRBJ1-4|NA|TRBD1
CASTSPGGQGGEKLFF
TGTGCCAGTACCTCTCCGGGAGGACAGGGGGGTGAAAAACTGTTTTTT
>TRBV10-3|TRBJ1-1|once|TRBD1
CAIRPGGQGGTEAFF
TGTGCCATCAGACCCGGAGGGCAGGGGGGCACTGAAGCTTTCTTT
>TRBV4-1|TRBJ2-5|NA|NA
CASSQVVIETQYF
TGCGCCAGCAGCCAAGTGGTGATAGAGACCCAGTACTTC
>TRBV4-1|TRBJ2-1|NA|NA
CASSHERGRGSYNEQFF
TGCGCCAGCAGCCACGAAAGAGGGAGAGGCTCCTACAATGAGCAGTTCTTC
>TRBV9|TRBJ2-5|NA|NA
CASSHYRDQETQYF
TGTGCCAGCAGCCACTACAGGGACCAAGAGACCCAGTACTTC
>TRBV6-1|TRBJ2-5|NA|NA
CASSPPQETQYF
TGTGCCAGCAGTCCCCCTCAAGAGACCCAGTACTTC
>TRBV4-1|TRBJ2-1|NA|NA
CARGLSSYNEQFF
TGCGCCAGGGGGCTATCCTCCTACAATGAGCAGTTCTTC
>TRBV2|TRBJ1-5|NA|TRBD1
CASTLTGVRNQPQHF
TGTGCCAGCACTTTGACAGGGGTACGCAATCAGCCCCAGCATTTT
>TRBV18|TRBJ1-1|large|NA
CASSLLGDEAFF
TGTGCCAGCTCCCTGTTGGGGGATGAAGCTTTCTTT
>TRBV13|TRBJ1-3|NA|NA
CASSFRGAGNTIYF
TGTGCCAGCAGCTTCCGGGGAGCGGGAAACACCATATATTTT
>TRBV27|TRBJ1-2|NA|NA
CASTKEGRANGYTF
TGTGCCAGCACTAAGGAGGGCCGGGCTAATGGCTACACCTTC
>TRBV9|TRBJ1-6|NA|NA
CASSVAGSYNSPLHF
TGTGCCAGCAGCGTAGCTGGCTCCTATAATTCACCCCTCCACTTT
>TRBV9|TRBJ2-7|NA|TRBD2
CASSVTSGNYEQYF
TGTGCCAGCAGCGTAACTAGCGGAAACTACGAGCAGTACTTC
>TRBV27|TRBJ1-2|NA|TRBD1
CASSFGQGRGYTF
TGTGCCAGCAGTTTCGGACAGGGTCGTGGCTACACCTTC
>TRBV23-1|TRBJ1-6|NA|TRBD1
CASSQSTINRGQVSYNSPLHF
TGCGCCAGCAGTCAATCAACTATCAACAGGGGGCAGGTTTCCTATAATTCACCCCTCCACTTT
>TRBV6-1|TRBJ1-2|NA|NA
CASSEDWGGPNYGYTF
TGTGCCAGCAGTGAAGATTGGGGGGGTCCTAACTATGGCTACACCTTC
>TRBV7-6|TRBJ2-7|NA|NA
CASSPGGAPDYEQYF
TGTGCCAGCAGCCCCGGTGGGGCCCCGGATTACGAGCAGTACTTC
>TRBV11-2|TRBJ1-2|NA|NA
CASSAPTEAYGYTF
TGTGCCAGCAGCGCCCCAACAGAGGCCTATGGCTACACCTTC
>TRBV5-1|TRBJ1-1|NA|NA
CASSLAEGRSTEAFF
TGCGCCAGCAGCTTAGCGGAGGGGCGGTCCACTGAAGCTTTCTTT